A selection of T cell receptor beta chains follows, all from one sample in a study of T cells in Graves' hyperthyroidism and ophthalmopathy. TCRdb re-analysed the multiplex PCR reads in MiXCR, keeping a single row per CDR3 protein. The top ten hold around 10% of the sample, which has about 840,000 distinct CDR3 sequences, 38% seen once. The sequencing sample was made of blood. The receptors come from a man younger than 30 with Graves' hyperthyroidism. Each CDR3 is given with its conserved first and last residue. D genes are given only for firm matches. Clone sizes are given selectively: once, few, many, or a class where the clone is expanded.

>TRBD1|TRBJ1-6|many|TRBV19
TGTGCCAGTGTGAAGGGACAGGATAATTCACCCCTCCACTTT
CASVKGQDNSPLHF
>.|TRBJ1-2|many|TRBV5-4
TGTGCCAGCAGCGTCATTGACAGGTGGGACTATGGCTACACCTTC
CASSVIDRWDYGYTF
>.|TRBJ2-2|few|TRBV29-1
TGCAGCGTTGGACAGGGGGAGCTGTTTTTT
CSVGQGELFF
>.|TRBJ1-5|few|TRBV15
TGTGCCACCAGGGAGGGAATGGATCAGCCCCAGCATTTT
CATREGMDQPQHF
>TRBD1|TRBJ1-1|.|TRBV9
TGTGCCAGCAGCGTTGGACAGGGGGGGAGTGAAGCTTTCTTT
CASSVGQGGSEAFF
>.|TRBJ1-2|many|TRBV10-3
TGTGCCATCAGTGAGTCAGACAGCCGGGGCTACACCTTC
CAISESDSRGYTF
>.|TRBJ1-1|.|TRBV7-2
TGTGCCAGCAGCTTTACCTCAGGGAACACTGAAGCTTTCTTT
CASSFTSGNTEAFF
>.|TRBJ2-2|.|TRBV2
TGTGCCAGCAGTTACTCGATCCAGGCCGGGAGCCCCGGGGAGCTGTTTTTT
CASSYSIQAGSPGELFF
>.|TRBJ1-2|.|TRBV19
TGTGCCAGTAGCCACTCCCCCCGGGGGGGAAGGTATGGCTACACCTTC
CASSHSPRGGRYGYTF
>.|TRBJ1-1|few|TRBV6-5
TGTGCCAGCACCCGCTCCGGAGTTTGGAGTCAAGCTTTCTTT
CASTRSGVWSQAFF
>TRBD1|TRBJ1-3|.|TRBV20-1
TGCAGTGCTCGTCGACAGGGGATCTCTGGAAACACCATATATTTT
CSARRQGISGNTIYF
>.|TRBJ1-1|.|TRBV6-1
TGTGCCAGCGCTAGACAGAACACTGAAGCTTTCTTT
CASARQNTEAFF
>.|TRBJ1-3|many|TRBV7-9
TGTGCCAGCAGCTTAGGCCGAGGCTCTGGAAACACCATATATTTT
CASSLGRGSGNTIYF
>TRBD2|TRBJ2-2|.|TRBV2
TGTGCCAGCAGTTGGACTAGCGGGGAGCAGTTTTTT
CASSWTSGEQFF
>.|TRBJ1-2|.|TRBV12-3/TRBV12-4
TGTGCCAGCAGTTTACGGCAGGGCGGACTTAACTATGGCTACACCTTC
CASSLRQGGLNYGYTF
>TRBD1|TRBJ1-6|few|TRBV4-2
TGTGCCAGCAGCCAAGGTGGGACAGGGGCGAATTCACCCCTCCACTTT
CASSQGGTGANSPLHF
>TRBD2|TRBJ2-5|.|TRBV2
TGTGCCAGCAGTGAAACGGGGGGTGTCGGGACCCAGTACTTC
CASSETGGVGTQYF
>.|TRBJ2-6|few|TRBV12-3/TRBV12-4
TGTGCCAGCAGCCCCCGGGCCGCTCCTGGGGCCAACGTCCTGACTTTC
CASSPRAAPGANVLTF
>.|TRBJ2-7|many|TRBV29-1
TGCAGCGTTGTTCGGCTAGGTTCCTACGAGCAGTACTTC
CSVVRLGSYEQYF
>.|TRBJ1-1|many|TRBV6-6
TGTGCCAGCAGGGTGGGCACTGAAGCTTTCTTT
CASRVGTEAFF
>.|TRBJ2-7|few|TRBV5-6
TGTGCCAGCAGCTTGGTGGCAGGCTCCCACGAGCAGTACTTC
CASSLVAGSHEQYF
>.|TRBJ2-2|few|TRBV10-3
TGTGCCATCAGTGAGTCTGGGGGTCTTGTGACCGGGGAGCTGTTTTTT
CAISESGGLVTGELFF
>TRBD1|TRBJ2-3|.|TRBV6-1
TGTGCCAGTACCGCCGATCAGGGGGCAGGTCCCACAGATACGCAGTATTTT
CASTADQGAGPTDTQYF
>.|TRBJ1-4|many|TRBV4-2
TGTGCCAGCAGCCAAGGAGACCTGGCAAAACTGTTTTTT
CASSQGDLAKLFF
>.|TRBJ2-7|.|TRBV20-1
TGCAGTGCTAGAGGCCTTACGGGGGGCGAAGGGAACGAGCAGTACTTC
CSARGLTGGEGNEQYF
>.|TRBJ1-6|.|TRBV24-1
TGCGCCACCTCTGGCGACTCGAATTCACCCCTCCACTTT
CATSGDSNSPLHF
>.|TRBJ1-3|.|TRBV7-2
TGTGCCAGCAGCCAAGTTGAAGGGACTGGAAACACCATATATTTT
CASSQVEGTGNTIYF
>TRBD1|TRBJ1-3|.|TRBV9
TGTGCCAGCAGCGGATACGACAGGGCTGGAAACACCATATATTTT
CASSGYDRAGNTIYF
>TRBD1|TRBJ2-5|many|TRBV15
TGTGCCACCGAAAGGACAGGCGGTGGCGAGACCCAGTACTTC
CATERTGGGETQYF
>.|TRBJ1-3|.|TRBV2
TGTGCCAGCAGTTACGAGGTGTACTCTGGAAACACCATATATTTT
CASSYEVYSGNTIYF
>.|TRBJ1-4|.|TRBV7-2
TGTGCCAGCAGGCCAGTCAATACGGGTGAAAAACTGTTTTTT
CASRPVNTGEKLFF
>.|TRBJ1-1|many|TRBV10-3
TGTGCCATCAGTGAGTCCGGGGTTCAAGCTTTCTTT
CAISESGVQAFF
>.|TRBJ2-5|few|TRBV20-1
TGCAGTGCTAACGAGTTCTCGGGGAACCGACGGGAGACCCAGTACTTC
CSANEFSGNRRETQYF
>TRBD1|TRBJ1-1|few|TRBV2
TGTGCCAGCAGCGCTGACAGGGAGGAGCCGATGAACACTGAAGCTTTCTTT
CASSADREEPMNTEAFF
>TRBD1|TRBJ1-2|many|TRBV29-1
TGCAGCGTTGATGACAGGGTCGGCTACACCTTC
CSVDDRVGYTF
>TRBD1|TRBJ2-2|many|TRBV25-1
TGTGCCAGCAGTGATGACAGGGGTTTCACCGGGGAGCTGTTTTTT
CASSDDRGFTGELFF